This section outlines one T cell receptor (beta chain) sequence together with its context. Its recognized antigen is unknown. Within one base of it there is no much larger clone, and no base qualities were kept. The data were taken from a study of blood T cell repertoires in COVID-19 (dated by TCRdb to 2018 to 2021). Background on the whole study: Samples covering the acute and convalescent phases of COVID-19 were provided by collaborators in the United States, Italy and Spain. Deeply sampled blood TCRbeta repertoires from subjects exposed to, actively infected with, or recovered from COVID-19 were included in the dataset. Samples came from the ongoing ImmuneRACE study (first 160 participants) plus 1,254 subjects from 6 global collaborators. Where HLA class I and class II types were available, the types were taken from metadata supplied by the sample provider, not from assay-based typing. Nearly every sample came with metadata listing a de-identified subject ID, COVID-19 status, age in years and sex. The material from the prospective study consisted of cDNA or gDNA derived from T cells, B-cell-depleted T cells, or PBMCs. The repertoires were released in a freely available public database meant as a resource for research on the immune response to SARS-CoV-2. The research as a whole found: Clinical and demographic metadata were provided uncurated, with the amount varying by source and participant.

TCRbeta CDR3 regions were amplified from genomic DNA by means of the immunoSEQ Assay, a bias-controlled multiplex PCR. Turning to the authors' computational methods: Nucleated cell counts per sample were estimated from amplification of reference gene primers within the assay. To quantify the absolute abundance of each unique TCRbeta CDR3 rearrangement, sequence reads were collapsed and filtered. Productive Simpson clonality was computed per sample as the square root of Simpson's diversity index over productive rearrangements. TCRdb retrieved this table from immuneACCESS and kept in-frame rearrangements only. Not all clones are present; in checked studies, unresolved V genes account for under half, and no reason is known for the remainder. V, J and clone size reflect that table, while D and trimming were determined from the DNA. For this sample there are 100,000 to 150,000 clones; over 65% appear just once. The top ten clonotypes cover approximately 5.6% of the sample.

Reading from cysteine to phenylalanine, the CDR3 counts 18 amino acids. Only the CDR3 region is kept as DNA, spanning 54 bases read in frame from base 1. CDR1 and CDR2, looked up from the germline V gene (reference sequence), are LNHNV and YYDKDF. Clipping removes 1 base from V and 1 base from J, with 2 as the unmatched junction base count. Whole blood was collected in K2EDTA tubes by collaborating institutions according to the institutions' own protocols. For TCRbeta analysis, collaborators shipped samples in one of three forms: frozen whole blood, isolated PBMCs, or DNA extracted from either of those sample types.

The source of this sequence is a man aged 70 or older with acute or convalescent COVID-19. The V and J segments used are TRBV15 and TRBJ2-1; 15 bases in between match TRBD2. Sequences were obtained from peripheral blood. This receptor has the CDR3 CATSRAGTSGGSYNEQFF. DNA sequence: TGTGCCACCAGCAGAGCCGGGACTAGCGGGGGGTCCTACAATGAGCAGTTCTTC.